This T cell receptor (beta chain) comes out of a study of radiotherapy plus CTLA-4 blockade in lung cancer. Background on the study: Of all patients, over 15% responded objectively and about 30% showed disease control. Points from the study as a whole: TCR clones of tumor origin grew in blood after radiotherapy plus ipilimumab.

Sequencing was performed with immunoSEQ multiplex PCR; in TCRdb, only in-frame clones are kept and a portion is missing. The sample lists approximately 30,000 clones, 70% to 75% seen once, with around 5.1% in the top ten. Focal radiation plus CTLA-4 blockade with ipilimumab was administered to patients who had chemo-refractory metastatic non-small-cell lung cancer. As to this clone: Its antigen is unknown.

The sequence came from a human donor with non-small cell lung cancer whose response to radiotherapy plus ipilimumab could not be evaluated. The sample consisted of peripheral blood, taken from a patient treated with radiotherapy plus ipilimumab.

The CDR3 spells CASSLVAGPSTDTQYF. CDR3 DNA: TGCGCCAGCAGCTTGGTGGCGGGGCCGAGCACAGATACGCAGTATTTT. The chain combines TRBV5-1 with TRBJ2-3, with D possibly matching TRBD2 (6 bases). Germline V CDR1 and CDR2: SGHRS, YFSETQ. There are 16 residues in the CDR3. Between the trimmed V and J ends, which lost 0 bases and 0 bases, there was a span of 11 bases. Full variable domain (rest looked up from reference TRBV5-1 and TRBJ2-3): KAGVTQTPRYLIKTRGQQVTLSCSPISGHRSVSWYQQTPGQGLQFLFEYFSETQRNKGNFPGRFSGRQFSNSRSEMNVSTLELGDSALYLCASSLVAGPSTDTQYFGPGTRLTVL.